This TCR beta chain was sequenced for a study of T cells after yellow fever vaccination. Regarding the study as a whole: Abundant bulk-derived clonotypes could contaminate FACS-sorted repertoires. Once the booster was given, most primary-vaccination clones reappeared, at around 95% for CD4 and around 90% for CD8.

Synthesis of TCR cDNA relied on 5'RACE template switching, which attached a universal primer site and UMIs. TCRdb itself ran the 5' RACE reads through MiXCR, one entry per CDR3 protein. The data contain 450,000 to 650,000 distinct CDR3 sequences, less than 15% of them singletons. This clonotype was seen a handful of times. Its antigen is as yet unknown. CDR3 length equals 15 residues. Germline V CDR1 and CDR2: MNHEY, SVGAGI. V was pared by 2 bases and J by 7 bases, with 10 bases of the junction left unmatched. The material sequenced was PBMCs, taken on the day of the yellow fever booster vaccination. The TCR was taken from a young man who received the YFV17D yellow fever vaccine. V usage is TRBV6-5 and J usage is TRBJ2-7; TRBD1 agrees at 8 bases. The CDR3 is CASSYDWQGAGEQYF. In DNA form, the CDR3 reads TGTGCCAGCAGTTACGACTGGCAGGGGGCAGGGGAGCAGTACTTC.